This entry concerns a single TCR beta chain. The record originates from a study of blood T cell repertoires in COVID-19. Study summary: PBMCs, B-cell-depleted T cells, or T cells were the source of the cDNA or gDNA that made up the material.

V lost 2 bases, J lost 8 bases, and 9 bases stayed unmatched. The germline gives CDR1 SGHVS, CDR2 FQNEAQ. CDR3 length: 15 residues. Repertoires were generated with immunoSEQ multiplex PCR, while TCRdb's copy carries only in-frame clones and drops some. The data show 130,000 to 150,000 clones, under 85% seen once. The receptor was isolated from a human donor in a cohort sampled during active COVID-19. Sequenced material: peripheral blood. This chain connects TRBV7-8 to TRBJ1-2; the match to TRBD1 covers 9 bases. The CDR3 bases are TGTGCCAGCAGCTTATGGGGGGACAGGGCCGACGGCTACACCTTC. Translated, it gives CASSLWGDRADGYTF.